This T cell receptor beta chain derives from a study of post-analysis software for immune sequencing data. Study information: Relapsing-remitting, secondary progressive and progressive-relapsing forms of multiple sclerosis all featured among disease courses.

Researchers reported that TCR beta cDNA libraries carried unique molecular identifiers. When about 0.9 to 11 million T cells were used, they gave approximately 530,000 cDNA molecules. TCRdb independently ran MiXCR on the PCR reads; one entry per CDR3 protein. The table has about 200,000 distinct CDR3 sequences, approximately 29% seen once. Germline loops: CDR1 MNHEY, CDR2 SVGAGI. V lost 6 bases and J 1 base, leaving 18 bases between the germline ends. The CDR3 runs to 16 residues. Study outcomes and limitations: Pronounced co-clustering by F measure was evident among identically batched samples. TRBV segments more frequent in patients than in controls numbered about 5 and included TRBV5-6, TRBV5-1 and TRBV20-1. Controls' normalized Chao1 diversity significantly exceeded that of multiple sclerosis patients.

This clonotype was seen more than once but under ten times. Its antigen is not known. The source of this sequence is a girl aged 2-17 years with multiple sclerosis. The source material was blood. The chain is built from TRBV6-5 and TRBJ2-5; D is perhaps TRBD2 (6 bases). The DNA for the CDR3 is TGTGCCAGCAGCCGCGGCGGTGGGACTGCCCAAGAGACCCAGTACTTC. Translation gives CASSRGGGTAQETQYF.